This TCR beta chain was retrieved from a study of blood T cell repertoires in COVID-19. The CDR3 spans 18 residues. Unmatched junction bases numbered 14, after V lost 3 bases and J lost 4 bases. The germline CDR1 and CDR2 sequences are SGHNT and YYREEE (reference sequence). Source study methods: Nucleated cell number was recorded as an estimate derived from reference gene primer amplification. Here immunoSEQ multiplex PCR was the method, and the copy in TCRdb shows in-frame clones only, minus some. V and J calls and clone size come straight from that table; D and trimming were deduced from the DNA. The sample shows about 59,000 clones, around four fifths of them seen only once. This clone was counted a single time.

The source of this sequence is a woman aged 70-85 years with acute or convalescent COVID-19. The chain uses TRBV5-4 and TRBJ2-3, with TRBD2 matching over 10 bases. The material sequenced was peripheral blood. The CDR3 nucleotides read TGTGCCAGCAGCTCCACCCAGGGAGCGGGGGGGCGAGCAGATACGCAGTATTTT. Translation: CASSSTQGAGGRADTQYF.